This T cell receptor (beta chain) was identified during a study of glioma-infiltrating T cells after dendritic cell vaccination. Study as a whole: Patients received autologous tumor lysate-pulsed dendritic cell vaccination between about 2002 and 2013. Findings and limits, study-wide: Estimated pretreatment TIL content predicted outcome after dendritic cell vaccination.

Before vaccination, two weeks after the third vaccination, and at progression, PBMC were collected. To note about this clone: The target antigen is unknown.

Input was approximately 2.2 ug genomic DNA, or all available if less. Generated by immunoSEQ multiplex PCR, the TCRdb table keeps only in-frame clones and is missing some. The data hold about 50,000 clones, with around 86% observed a single time. V shed 1 base and J 1 base; nucleotides not matched to a gene: 9. Germline CDR1 is SEHNR and CDR2 is FQNEAQ (reference sequence). The CDR3 length is 17 residues. The sequencing used blood, collected before dendritic cell vaccination. This TCR was recovered from a human donor with glioblastoma. The rearrangement joins TRBV7-9 to TRBJ2-5; TRBD1 aligns across 7 bases. The CDR3 DNA sequence: TGTGCCAGCAGCTTAGGCATTGACAGGGAAAGCCAAGAGACCCAGTACTTC. This codes for CASSLGIDRESQETQYF.